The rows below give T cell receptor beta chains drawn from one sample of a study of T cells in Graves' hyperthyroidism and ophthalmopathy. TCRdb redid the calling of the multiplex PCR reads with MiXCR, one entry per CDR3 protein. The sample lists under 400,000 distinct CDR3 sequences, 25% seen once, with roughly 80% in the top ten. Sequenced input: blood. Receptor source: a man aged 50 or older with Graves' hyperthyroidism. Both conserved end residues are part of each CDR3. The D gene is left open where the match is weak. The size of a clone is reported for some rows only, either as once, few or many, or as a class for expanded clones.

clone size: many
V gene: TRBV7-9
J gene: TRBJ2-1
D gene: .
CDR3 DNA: TGTGCCAGCAGCTTTCGGGAGAACTCCTACAATGAGCAGTTCTTC
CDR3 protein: CASSFRENSYNEQFF

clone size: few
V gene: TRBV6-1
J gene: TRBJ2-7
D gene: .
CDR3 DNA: TGTGCCAGCAGTGAAGGTTTAGGGAACTACGAGCAGTACTTC
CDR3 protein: CASSEGLGNYEQYF

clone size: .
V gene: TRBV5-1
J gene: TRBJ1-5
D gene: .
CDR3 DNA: TGCGCCAGCTGCCAGGGGACTAATCAGCCCCAGCATTTT
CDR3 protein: CASCQGTNQPQHF

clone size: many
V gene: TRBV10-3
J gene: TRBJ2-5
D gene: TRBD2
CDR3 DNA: TGTGCCACTGCGGGAGTTGCTGAGACCCAGTACTTC
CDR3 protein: CATAGVAETQYF

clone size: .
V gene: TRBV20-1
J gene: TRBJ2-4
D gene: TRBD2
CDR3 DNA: TGCAGTGCACTACTAGCGGACCTAGCCAAAAACATTCAGTACTTC
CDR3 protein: CSALLADLAKNIQYF

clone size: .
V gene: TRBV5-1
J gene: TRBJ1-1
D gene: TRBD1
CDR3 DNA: TGTGCCAGCAGCTTTTTACAGGGGTACAACACTGAAGCTTTCTTT
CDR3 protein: CASSFLQGYNTEAFF

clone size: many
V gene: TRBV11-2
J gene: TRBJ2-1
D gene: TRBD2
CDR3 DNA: TGTGCCAGCAGCTCGCGACTAGCAGATTACAATGAGCAGTTCTTC
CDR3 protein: CASSSRLADYNEQFF

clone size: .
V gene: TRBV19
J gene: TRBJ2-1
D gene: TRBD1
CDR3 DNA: TGTGCCAGTAGAGGCAGGGGGCAAGTTAATGAGCAGTTCTTC
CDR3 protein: CASRGRGQVNEQFF

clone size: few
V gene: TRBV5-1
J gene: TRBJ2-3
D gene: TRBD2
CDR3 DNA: TGCGCCAGCACCACTAGCGGGAGGTTCTCAGATACGCAGTATTTT
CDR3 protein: CASTTSGRFSDTQYF

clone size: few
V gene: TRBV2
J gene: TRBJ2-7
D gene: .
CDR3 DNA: TGTGCCAGCACGGAGGGGAGGTACGAGCAGTACTTC
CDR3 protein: CASTEGRYEQYF

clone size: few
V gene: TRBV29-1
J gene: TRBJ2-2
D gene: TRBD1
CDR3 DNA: TGCAGCGTTGGTGGGACAGGGCCACCCGGGGAGCTGTTTTTT
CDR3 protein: CSVGGTGPPGELFF

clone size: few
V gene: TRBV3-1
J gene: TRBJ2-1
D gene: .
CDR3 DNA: TGTGCCAGCAGCCAACGCCATTTTAGGGAGCAGTTCTTC
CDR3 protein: CASSQRHFREQFF

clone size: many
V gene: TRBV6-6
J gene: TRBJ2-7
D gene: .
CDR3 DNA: TGTGCCAGCAGTTACCTTCCGATGACTGCAAGCTCCTACGAGCAGTACTTC
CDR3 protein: CASSYLPMTASSYEQYF

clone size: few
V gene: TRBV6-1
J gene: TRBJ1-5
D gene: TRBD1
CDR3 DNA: TGTGCCAGCAGTGCCGGGACAGGGGGCGGTCAGCCCCAGCATTTT
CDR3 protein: CASSAGTGGGQPQHF

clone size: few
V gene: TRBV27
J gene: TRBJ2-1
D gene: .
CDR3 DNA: TGTGCCAGCAAAGCGACAAGATACAATGAGCAGTTCTTC
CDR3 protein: CASKATRYNEQFF